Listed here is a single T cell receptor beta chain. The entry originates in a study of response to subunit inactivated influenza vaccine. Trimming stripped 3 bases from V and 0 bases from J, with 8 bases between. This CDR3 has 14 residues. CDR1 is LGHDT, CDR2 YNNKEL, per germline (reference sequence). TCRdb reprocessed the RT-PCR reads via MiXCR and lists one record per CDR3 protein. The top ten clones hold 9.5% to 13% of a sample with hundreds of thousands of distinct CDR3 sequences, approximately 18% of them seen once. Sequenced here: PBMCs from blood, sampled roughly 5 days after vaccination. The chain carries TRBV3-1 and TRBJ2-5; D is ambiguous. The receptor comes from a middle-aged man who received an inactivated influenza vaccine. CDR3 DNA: TGTGCCAGCAGCCAGGAAGAGTACCAAGAGACCCAGTACTTC. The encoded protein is CASSQEEYQETQYF.